The 29 T cell receptor beta chains listed next were all sequenced from one sample in a study of Graves' ophthalmopathy and Graves' hyperthyroidism. TCR beta CDR3 amplification used RNA transcripts. A first-round RT-PCR used HTBI primers, followed by a second-round multiplex PCR. In TCRdb, the multiplex PCR reads were re-called with MiXCR into one record per CDR3 protein. Here the sample spans about 660,000 distinct CDR3 sequences, just over 40% being singletons. The sequencing sample was made of peripheral blood. These receptor sequences come from an adult man with Graves' ophthalmopathy.

This clonotype was seen at least ten times. The chain joins TRBV11-2 to TRBJ2-5; D is possibly TRBD1 (6 bases). Germline assignment: CDR1 SGHAT and CDR2 FQNNGV. With 5 bases removed from V and 0 bases from J, the gap between germline ends came to 13 bases. The CDR3 loop spans 15 amino acids. Written as DNA, the CDR3 is TGTGCCAGCAGCATGGGCACAGGGCACCAAGAGACCCAGTACTTC. It yields the protein CASSMGTGHQETQYF.

For this clonotype: Relative to the germline gene, one junction end is altered; a read error may explain this. The chain uses TRBV12-3 or TRBV12-4 and TRBJ2-5, with 7 bases matching TRBD1. The CDR3 has 13 residues. CDR3 in amino acids: CASSYNRGETRYF. The DNA of the CDR3 is TGTGCCAGCAGTTATAACAGGGGAGAGACCCGGTACTTC.

This clonotype has a count of ten or more. This chain links TRBV20-1 with TRBJ1-4; D unclear. Trimming stripped 1 base from V and 12 bases from J, with 21 bases between. CDR3 length: 15 residues. Germline CDR1 DFQATT, CDR2 SNEGSKA (reference sequence). Here the CDR3 DNA reads TGCAGTGCTAGAGGACTCACACTGAAAAACTCCCAACTGTTTTTT. Amino acids: CSARGLTLKNSQLFF.

There are many counts of this clonotype. The rearrangement links TRBV5-1 to TRBJ1-1; D is ambiguous. Germline CDR1 reads SGHRS; CDR2 reads YFSETQ. The germline V and J ends were trimmed by 4 bases and 6 bases, with 13 bases remaining between them. This CDR3 spans 13 amino acids. The CDR3 nucleotides read TGCGCCAGCAGCACGGAGGCCTGGTCTGAAGCTTTCTTT. Its protein is CASSTEAWSEAFF.

This clonotype was seen repeatedly, ten times or more. The V call is TRBV19, the J call TRBJ2-7; 9 bases are a match to TRBD1. Trimming took 5 bases from V and 3 from J; bases not matched to a gene: 8. The CDR3 spans 15 residues. Germline CDR1 LNHDA, CDR2 SQIVND (reference sequence). CDR3 region: CASSPKRDRVYEQYF. DNA for the CDR3: TGTGCCAGTAGTCCCAAACGGGACAGGGTCTACGAGCAGTACTTC.

The gene calls are TRBV10-3 and TRBJ1-2; D is undetermined. CDR1 is ENHRY and CDR2 is SYGVKD in the germline V gene. V lost 11 bases, J lost 6 bases, and 13 bases lay in between. This CDR3 contains 11 residues. CDR3 region: CAWRWVHGYTF. Here the CDR3 DNA reads TGTGCCTGGAGATGGGTACATGGCTACACCTTC.

CDR3 in amino acids: CSVDSSGAAYGYTF. CDR3 nucleotides: TGCAGCGTTGATTCGTCAGGGGCTGCCTATGGCTACACCTTC. The chain couples TRBV29-1 to TRBJ1-2; TRBD1 is a possible D gene (6 bases). Germline V gene sequence: CDR1 SQVTM, CDR2 ANQGSEA. This CDR3 region has 14 residues. V lost 3 bases and J lost 4, with 15 bases in between.

Turning to this clonotype: Being one base from a much bigger clone, this may be a read error. This chain connects TRBV5-1 to TRBJ2-7, with a tentative D call TRBD2 (5 bases). The CDR3 has 14 residues. Germline V gives CDR1 SGHRS, CDR2 YFSETQ. CDR3 sequence: CASSTRTDSYERYF. The DNA for the CDR3 is TGCGCCAGCAGCACACGGACGGACTCCTACGAGCGGTACTTC. Together with reference TRBV5-1 and TRBJ2-7, the CDR3 gives the full variable domain: KAGVTQTPRYLIKTRGQQVTLSCSPISGHRSVSWYQQTPGQGLQFLFEYFSETQRNKGNFPGRFSGRQFSNSRSEMNVSTLELGDSALYLCASSTRTDSYERYFGPGTRLTVT.

This clonotype was detected ten times or more. The chain couples TRBV7-6 to TRBJ1-1; tentatively, D is TRBD1 (6 bases). V shed 8 bases and J shed 1 base, with 17 bases lying between them. Germline V CDR1 and CDR2: SGHVS, FNYEAQ. The CDR3 contains 15 residues. DNA for the CDR3: TGTGCCAGCCCCTGGGGGCCCGGGGGGAACACTGAAGCTTTCTTT. This sequence encodes CASPWGPGGNTEAFF.

The rearrangement joins TRBV10-3 to TRBJ2-7; D is ambiguous. The CDR3 sequence is 14 residues long. Germline CDR1 ENHRY, CDR2 SYGVKD. The ends were cut back, 11 bases at V and 2 bases at J, with 19 bases in the middle. The CDR3 region is CAWSVVYSPYEQYF. The CDR3, as DNA: TGTGCCTGGAGTGTTGTTTACAGCCCCTACGAGCAGTACTTC.

This clonotype was counted many times. The chain has TRBV2 and TRBJ2-7; D possibly corresponds to TRBD1 (5 bases). The germline V gene encodes CDR1 SNHLY and CDR2 FYNNEI. The CDR3 consists of 14 residues. The V gene lost 8 bases and the J gene lost 2 bases, with 16 bases spanning the gap. CDR3 in amino acids: CASYGQSPTYEQYF. In DNA form, the CDR3 reads TGTGCCAGCTACGGACAATCACCCACCTACGAGCAGTACTTC.

This clonotype has ten or more counts. The CDR3 protein is CASSLAKGFDEQYF. The DNA of the CDR3 is TGTGCCAGCAGCTTAGCAAAGGGGTTCGACGAGCAGTACTTC. This chain uses TRBV7-9 with TRBJ2-7, with D perhaps matching TRBD1 (5 bases). CDR3 length: 14 residues. The germline gives CDR1 SEHNR, CDR2 FQNEAQ (reference sequence). V was pared by 0 bases and J by 5 bases, with 11 bases between.

This clonotype was found once. The rearrangement uses TRBV29-1 and TRBJ2-7; tentatively, D is TRBD1 (6 bases). This CDR3 comprises 11 residues. CDR1 is SQVTM, CDR2 ANQGSEA, per germline. The CDR3 reads CSLLDSYEQYF. The CDR3 region has the DNA TGCAGTTTATTGGACAGCTACGAGCAGTACTTC.

This clonotype has just a few counts. The rearrangement uses TRBV10-3 and TRBJ2-3, with no clear D. There are 15 residues in the CDR3. Trimming took 0 bases from V and 6 from J, leaving 13 bases between them. From germline, CDR1 is ENHRY and CDR2 SYGVKD. This CDR3 is CAISESSQWADTQYF. CDR3 nucleotide sequence: TGTGCCATCAGTGAGTCGAGTCAGTGGGCTGATACGCAGTATTTT.

This clonotype was found once. This chain uses TRBV29-1 with TRBJ2-3; the match to TRBD2 covers 9 bases. This CDR3 has 13 residues. The J segment lost 7 bases and the V segment lost 7 bases, leaving 9 bases of the junction unmatched. Looked up from germline, CDR1 is SQVTM and CDR2 is ANQGSEA. The CDR3 DNA reads as TGCAGCGGGTTAGCGGGGGATCTAAATACGCAGTATTTT. It is translated as CSGLAGDLNTQYF.

The chain carries TRBV5-4 and TRBJ2-5; 14 bases map to TRBD2. The trim removed 4 bases at V and 2 bases at J, leaving 10 bases unmatched. This CDR3 has 18 residues. Germline lookup yields CDR1 SGHNT and CDR2 YYREEE (reference sequence). This chain's CDR3 is CASSAGLAGAHYQETQYF. For the CDR3, the DNA is TGTGCCAGCAGCGCGGGACTAGCGGGGGCCCACTATCAAGAGACCCAGTACTTC.

V usage is TRBV9 and J usage is TRBJ1-1; tentative D call: TRBD1 (6 bases). Germline CDR1 reads SGDLS; CDR2 reads YYNGEE. The V and J ends lost 4 bases and 5 bases respectively, with 18 bases between them. This CDR3 is built from 15 residues. The CDR3: CASSPFTGWGTEAFF. The DNA for the CDR3 is TGTGCCAGCAGCCCTTTCACAGGGTGGGGGACTGAAGCTTTCTTT.

This clonotype appeared a few times. The chain links TRBV7-9 to TRBJ2-7; a possible D gene is TRBD2 (6 bases). Trimming shortened V by 5 bases and J by 0 bases, and 14 bases separated the two germline ends. CDR1 and CDR2 from the germline V gene are SEHNR and FQNEAQ (reference sequence). There are 15 residues in the CDR3. The CDR3 protein is CASSPRDSRSYEQYF. The CDR3 DNA sequence: TGTGCCAGCAGCCCCCGGGACTCACGCTCCTACGAGCAGTACTTC.

About this clonotype: Sequence at one end of the junction differs from germline and may be a read error. The chain is built from TRBV9 and TRBJ1-4; D might be TRBD1 (5 bases). The germline V gene has CDR1 SGDLS and CDR2 YYNGEE. The CDR3 sequence is 18 residues long. The CDR3 coding sequence is TGTGCCAGCAGCTTAAGGGGCCCAGGGATCAAGGGAAATGAAAATCTGTTTTTT. Its translation is CASSLRGPGIKGNENLFF.

The V and J genes are TRBV10-3 and TRBJ2-7; 7 positions match TRBD1. The CDR3 runs to 13 residues. Germline V gives CDR1 ENHRY, CDR2 SYGVKD. Losses at the gene ends were 4 bases for V and 8 bases for J; bases not matched to a gene: 8. CDR3 sequence reads: CAISADRARQQYF. CDR3 coding DNA: TGTGCCATCAGTGCCGACAGGGCCAGGCAGCAGTACTTC.

J is TRBJ2-2 and V is TRBV6-5, with a possible D match to TRBD2 (6 bases). CDR1 is MNHEY, CDR2 SVGAGI, per germline. Trimming shortened V by 2 bases and J by 5 bases, and 9 bases separated the two germline ends. The CDR3 has 14 residues. The CDR3: CASSYGGVTGELFF. CDR3 in DNA: TGTGCCAGCAGTTACGGCGGGGTTACCGGGGAGCTGTTTTTT.

The chain joins TRBV9 to TRBJ1-6, with 11 bases fitting TRBD1. Losses at the gene ends were 4 bases for V and 11 bases for J; bases not matched to a gene: 8. The germline CDR1 and CDR2 sequences are SGDLS and YYNGEE. The CDR3 consists of 15 residues. The CDR3 DNA reads TGTGCCAGCAGCTCTGGACAGGGGGCTTCAGCACCCCTCCACTTT. This codes for CASSSGQGASAPLHF.

This clonotype was detected ten times or more. The chain links TRBV6-5 to TRBJ1-6; 9 bases match TRBD1. V dropped 6 bases and J dropped 10; count of bases not matched to a gene: 10. From germline, CDR1 is MNHEY and CDR2 SVGAGI. The CDR3 contains 15 residues. The DNA for the CDR3 is TGTGCCAGCAGACCTTGGGGACAGGGAGGATCACCCCTCCACTTT. This sequence encodes CASRPWGQGGSPLHF.

As regards this clonotype: As the CDR3 is not closed by the conserved phenylalanine or tryptophan, this likely results from a read error. V gene TRBV25-1 combines with J gene TRBJ2-7; 9 positions match TRBD1. V trimming: 4 bases; J trimming: 2 bases; junction bases outside the gene matches: 3. CDR1 MGHDK and CDR2 SYGVNS come from the germline V gene. The CDR3 runs 14 residues. The chain's CDR3 is CASSVGTGTYEQYL. The CDR3, as DNA: TGTGCCAGCAGTGTGGGGACAGGGACCTACGAGCAGTACCTC.

The gene calls are TRBV9 and TRBJ2-5; 9 positions agree with TRBD2. Trimming removed 0 bases from V and 1 base from J; junction bases left unmatched: 4. This CDR3 contains 16 residues. The V gene's germline CDR1 is SGDLS and CDR2 YYNGEE. The CDR3 sequence: CASSVGVAGAQETQYF. In DNA form, the CDR3 reads TGTGCCAGCAGCGTAGGGGTAGCGGGGGCCCAAGAGACCCAGTACTTC.

The gene calls are TRBV10-2 and TRBJ2-5; the D gene could be TRBD1 or TRBD2 (7 bases each). The V end was cut by 6 bases, the J end by 3 bases, with 17 bases between. Germline V lookup: CDR1 WSHSY, CDR2 SAAADI. This CDR3 region has 15 residues. The CDR3: CASSPSSGGEETQYF. The CDR3 DNA sequence: TGCGCCAGCAGCCCCAGCTCAGGGGGGGAAGAGACCCAGTACTTC.

This clonotype was observed at least ten times. For the CDR3, the DNA is TGTGCCAGCAGTTGGACAGGGACCAACGAGCAGTACTTC. Protein product: CASSWTGTNEQYF. This chain uses TRBV12-3 or TRBV12-4 with TRBJ2-7; 8 nucleotides align to TRBD1. The CDR3 spans 13 residues. Unmatched junction bases numbered 4, after V lost 4 bases and J lost 5 bases.

Of note for this clonotype: A much larger clonotype is one base distant, so this may be a read error. The chain links TRBV6-5 to TRBJ2-5; a possible D gene is TRBD2 (5 bases). The CDR3 consists of 14 residues. The V gene's germline CDR1 is MNHEY and CDR2 SVGAGI. V gave up 0 bases and J gave up 7 bases, with 12 bases separating them. CDR3 region: CASSYSPGKGTQYF. CDR3 DNA: TGTGCCAGCAGTTACTCGCCGGGGAAGGGGACCCAGTACTTC.

This clonotype was counted ten times or more. The chain joins TRBV12-3 or TRBV12-4 to TRBJ2-7; D gene uncertain. This CDR3 region has 12 residues. V lost 4 bases, J lost 7 bases, and 11 bases lay in between. The CDR3 bases are TGTGCCAGCAGTTCGGGCCCAGAGGAGCAGTACTTC. It translates to CASSSGPEEQYF.